Listed below are T cell receptor beta chains from one sample, sequenced in a study of Ad26.COV2.S vaccination and SARS-CoV-2 variants. Clones were sequenced by immunoSEQ multiplex PCR, and TCRdb holds only the in-frame ones, with some missing. Of fewer than 300,000 clones in the sample, around 87% were seen once. Sequenced here: peripheral blood, sampled in a trial of Ad26.COV2.S vaccine versus placebo. These receptors were taken from a person aged 18-65 years who received the Ad26.COV2.S COVID-19 vaccine or a placebo. Each CDR3 is given without its conserved first and last residue. Each record gives: V gene, J gene, CDR3 protein.

v_gene: TRBV10-3; j_gene: TRBJ1-1; CDR3aa: AISYGGNTEAF
v_gene: TRBV10-3; j_gene: TRBJ2-2; CDR3aa: AIRTSPGTGNFPGELF
v_gene: TRBV6-5; j_gene: TRBJ1-1; CDR3aa: ASIRMGGNTEAF
v_gene: TRBV4-3; j_gene: TRBJ2-2; CDR3aa: ASSQDIRGAGTGELF
v_gene: TRBV5-1; j_gene: TRBJ2-7; CDR3aa: ASSLILGSSYEQY
v_gene: TRBV9; j_gene: TRBJ1-6; CDR3aa: ASSVSGDNSPLH
v_gene: TRBV11-2; j_gene: TRBJ1-1; CDR3aa: ASSGVFQGGMTF
v_gene: TRBV25-1; j_gene: TRBJ2-7; CDR3aa: ASSEYSEQY
v_gene: TRBV28; j_gene: TRBJ2-2; CDR3aa: ASSSSSGFTGELF
v_gene: TRBV18; j_gene: TRBJ2-7; CDR3aa: ASSPTTGSSYEQY
v_gene: TRBV27; j_gene: TRBJ1-2; CDR3aa: ASSSAENRVET
v_gene: TRBV4-1; j_gene: TRBJ2-7; CDR3aa: ASSQPPGQGRNEQY
v_gene: TRBV18; j_gene: TRBJ1-1; CDR3aa: ASSPLLSEAF
v_gene: TRBV27; j_gene: TRBJ1-2; CDR3aa: ASSPMDGNYGYT
v_gene: TRBV7-9; j_gene: TRBJ2-3; CDR3aa: ASSFRDRGTDTQY
v_gene: TRBV7-9; j_gene: TRBJ2-7; CDR3aa: ASSFNPGTGAYEQY
v_gene: TRBV9; j_gene: TRBJ1-1; CDR3aa: ASSLQTGSVEAF
v_gene: TRBV10-3; j_gene: TRBJ2-7; CDR3aa: AISESPTGSYEQY
v_gene: TRBV15; j_gene: TRBJ2-3; CDR3aa: ATSRGVRPSVGGLDTQY
v_gene: TRBV30; j_gene: TRBJ1-3; CDR3aa: AWSRRSGNTIY
v_gene: TRBV4-2; j_gene: TRBJ1-2; CDR3aa: ASSQEEGNYGYT
v_gene: TRBV7-9; j_gene: TRBJ2-3; CDR3aa: ASSTGGTDTQY
v_gene: TRBV7-2; j_gene: TRBJ1-2; CDR3aa: ASSLDRPRGRGYT
v_gene: TRBV19; j_gene: TRBJ2-1; CDR3aa: ASKQTSAAVDEQF
v_gene: TRBV4-2; j_gene: TRBJ1-3; CDR3aa: ASSHSGDRGNVKGSGNTIY
v_gene: TRBV5-4; j_gene: TRBJ2-5; CDR3aa: ASSFQGSRETQY
v_gene: TRBV7-9; j_gene: TRBJ2-7; CDR3aa: ASSLGLSYEQY
v_gene: TRBV7-3; j_gene: TRBJ2-1; CDR3aa: ASSLNPQATYNEQF
v_gene: TRBV6-5; j_gene: TRBJ2-1; CDR3aa: ASSYQGANYNEQF
v_gene: TRBV13; j_gene: TRBJ2-3; CDR3aa: ASSFVGGSTDTQY
v_gene: TRBV5-1; j_gene: TRBJ2-3; CDR3aa: ASSSTSGTDTQY
v_gene: TRBV28; j_gene: TRBJ2-1; CDR3aa: ASGRDNNEQF
v_gene: TRBV12-5; j_gene: TRBJ2-5; CDR3aa: ASGLVETQY
v_gene: TRBV27; j_gene: TRBJ1-4; CDR3aa: ASSSVVGEKLF
v_gene: TRBV2; j_gene: TRBJ1-5; CDR3aa: ASSEARGNQPQH
v_gene: TRBV5-5; j_gene: TRBJ2-7; CDR3aa: ASSLAIGNSYEQY
v_gene: TRBV27; j_gene: TRBJ2-7; CDR3aa: ASSLRQGRYEQY
v_gene: TRBV12-3/TRBV12-4; j_gene: TRBJ1-1; CDR3aa: ASSWGSLEAF
v_gene: TRBV7-8; j_gene: TRBJ1-4; CDR3aa: ASSLDGGGSREKLF
v_gene: TRBV3-1/TRBV3-2; j_gene: TRBJ1-4; CDR3aa: ASSQDTGTAGSTNEKLF
v_gene: TRBV29-1; j_gene: TRBJ1-5; CDR3aa: AGGGGNQPQH
v_gene: TRBV9; j_gene: TRBJ1-2; CDR3aa: ASSPAGTYGYT
v_gene: TRBV27; j_gene: TRBJ1-5; CDR3aa: ASSLTGPQPQH
v_gene: TRBV2; j_gene: TRBJ1-2; CDR3aa: ASSEGGIYGYT
v_gene: TRBV5-1; j_gene: TRBJ1-1; CDR3aa: ASSPGEGNTEAF
v_gene: TRBV7-9; j_gene: TRBJ2-5; CDR3aa: ASSLGDRDQETQY
v_gene: TRBV12-3/TRBV12-4; j_gene: TRBJ2-2; CDR3aa: ASSLRGELF
v_gene: TRBV3-1/TRBV3-2; j_gene: TRBJ2-7; CDR3aa: ASSQDNYEQY
v_gene: TRBV20-1; j_gene: TRBJ1-2; CDR3aa: SAIYNYGYT
v_gene: TRBV5-1; j_gene: TRBJ2-7; CDR3aa: ASSYGLAGGGAVEQY
v_gene: TRBV19; j_gene: TRBJ1-4; CDR3aa: ASSDRQENEKLF